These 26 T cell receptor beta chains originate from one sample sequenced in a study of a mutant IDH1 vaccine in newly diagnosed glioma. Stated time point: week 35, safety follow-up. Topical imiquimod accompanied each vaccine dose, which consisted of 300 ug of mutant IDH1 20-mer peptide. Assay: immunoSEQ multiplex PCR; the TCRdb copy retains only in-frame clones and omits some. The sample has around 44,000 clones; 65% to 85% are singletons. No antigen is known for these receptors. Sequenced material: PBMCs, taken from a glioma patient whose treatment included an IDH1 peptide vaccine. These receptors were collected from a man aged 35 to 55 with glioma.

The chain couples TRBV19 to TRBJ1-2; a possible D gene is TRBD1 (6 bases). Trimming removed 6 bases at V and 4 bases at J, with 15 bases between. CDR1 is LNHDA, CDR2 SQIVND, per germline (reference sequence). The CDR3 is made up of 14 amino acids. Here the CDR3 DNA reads TGTGCCAGTAGAGCGGAGACAGGCCCCTATGGCTACACCTTC. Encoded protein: CASRAETGPYGYTF.

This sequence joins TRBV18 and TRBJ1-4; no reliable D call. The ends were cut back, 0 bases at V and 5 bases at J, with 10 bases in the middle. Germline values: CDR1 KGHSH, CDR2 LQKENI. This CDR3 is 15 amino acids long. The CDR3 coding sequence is TGTGCCAGCTCACCACCGAACATAGACAATGAAAAACTGTTTTTT. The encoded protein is CASSPPNIDNEKLFF.

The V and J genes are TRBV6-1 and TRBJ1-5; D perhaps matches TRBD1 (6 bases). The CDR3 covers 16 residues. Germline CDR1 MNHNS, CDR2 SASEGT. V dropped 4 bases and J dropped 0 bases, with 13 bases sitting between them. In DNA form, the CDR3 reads TGTGCCAGCAGTGGGGCGACAGGCTATAGCAATCAGCCCCAGCATTTT. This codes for CASSGATGYSNQPQHF.

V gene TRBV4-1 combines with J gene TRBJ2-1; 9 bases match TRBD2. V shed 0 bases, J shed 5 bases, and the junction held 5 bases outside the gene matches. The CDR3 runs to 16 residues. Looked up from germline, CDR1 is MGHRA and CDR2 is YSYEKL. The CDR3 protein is CASSQDSGGYDNEQFF. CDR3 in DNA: TGCGCCAGCAGCCAAGACAGCGGGGGGTATGACAATGAGCAGTTCTTC.

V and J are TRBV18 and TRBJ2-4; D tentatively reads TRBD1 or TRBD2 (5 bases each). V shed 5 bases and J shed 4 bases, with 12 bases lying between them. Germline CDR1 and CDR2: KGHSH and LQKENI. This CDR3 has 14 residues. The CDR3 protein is CASSGDGEKNIQYF. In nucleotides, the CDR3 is TGTGCCAGCTCAGGGGACGGGGAGAAAAACATTCAGTACTTC.

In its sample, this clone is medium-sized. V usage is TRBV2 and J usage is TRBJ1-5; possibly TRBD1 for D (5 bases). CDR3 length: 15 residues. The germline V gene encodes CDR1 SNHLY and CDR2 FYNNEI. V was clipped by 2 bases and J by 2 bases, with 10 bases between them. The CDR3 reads CASSELGVGNQPQHF. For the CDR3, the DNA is TGTGCCAGCAGTGAATTGGGGGTTGGCAATCAGCCCCAGCATTTT.

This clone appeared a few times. CDR3 sequence reads: CASSESSDYEQYF. The CDR3 nucleotides read TGCGCCAGCAGTGAGTCCAGCGACTACGAGCAGTACTTC. This rearrangement joins TRBV10-2 to TRBJ2-7; unclear D gene. Trimming removed 0 bases at V and 3 bases at J, with 6 bases between. The CDR3 is made up of 13 amino acids. Germline values: CDR1 WSHSY, CDR2 SAAADI.

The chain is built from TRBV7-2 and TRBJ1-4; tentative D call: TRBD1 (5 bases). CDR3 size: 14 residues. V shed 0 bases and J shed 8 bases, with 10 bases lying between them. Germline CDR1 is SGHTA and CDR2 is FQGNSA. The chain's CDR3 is CASSLAGAREKLFF. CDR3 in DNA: TGTGCCAGCAGCTTAGCAGGGGCTAGGGAAAAACTGTTTTTT.

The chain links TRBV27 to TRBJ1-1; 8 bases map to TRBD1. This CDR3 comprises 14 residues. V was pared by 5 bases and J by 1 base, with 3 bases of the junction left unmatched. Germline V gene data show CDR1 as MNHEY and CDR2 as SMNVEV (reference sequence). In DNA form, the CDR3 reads TGTGCCAGCAGTCCGACAGGGGCGAACACTGAAGCTTTCTTT. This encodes CASSPTGANTEAFF.

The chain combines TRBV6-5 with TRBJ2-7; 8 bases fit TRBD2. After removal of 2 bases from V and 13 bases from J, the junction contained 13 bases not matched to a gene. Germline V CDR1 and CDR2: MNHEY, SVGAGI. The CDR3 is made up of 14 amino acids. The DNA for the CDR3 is TGTGCCAGCAGTTACCGCAGCGAGCGGGAGTCCCGCTACTTC. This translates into CASSYRSERESRYF.

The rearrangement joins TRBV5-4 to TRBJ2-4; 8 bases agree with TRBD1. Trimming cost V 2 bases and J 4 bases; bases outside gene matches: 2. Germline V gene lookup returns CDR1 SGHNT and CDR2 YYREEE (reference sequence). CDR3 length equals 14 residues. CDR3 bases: TGTGCCAGCAGCTTCCAGGGGGCGAAAAACATTCAGTACTTC. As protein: CASSFQGAKNIQYF. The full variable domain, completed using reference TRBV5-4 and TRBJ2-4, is ETGVTQSPTHLIKTRGQQVTLRCSSQSGHNTVSWYQQALGQGPQFIFQYYREEENGRGNFPPRFSGLQFPNYSSELNVNALELDDSALYLCASSFQGAKNIQYFGAGTRLSVL.

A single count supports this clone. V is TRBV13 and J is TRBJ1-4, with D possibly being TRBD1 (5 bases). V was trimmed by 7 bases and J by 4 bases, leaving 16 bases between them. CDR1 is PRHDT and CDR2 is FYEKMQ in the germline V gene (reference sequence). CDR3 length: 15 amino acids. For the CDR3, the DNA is TGTGCCAGCACCCTTAGAGACAGCCTTAATGAAAAACTGTTTTTT. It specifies CASTLRDSLNEKLFF.

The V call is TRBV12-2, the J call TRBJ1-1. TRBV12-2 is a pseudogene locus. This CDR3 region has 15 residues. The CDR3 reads CASRFLSAMNTEAFF. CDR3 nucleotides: TGTGCAAGTCGCTTTTTAAGCGCCATGAACACTGAAGCTTTCTTT.

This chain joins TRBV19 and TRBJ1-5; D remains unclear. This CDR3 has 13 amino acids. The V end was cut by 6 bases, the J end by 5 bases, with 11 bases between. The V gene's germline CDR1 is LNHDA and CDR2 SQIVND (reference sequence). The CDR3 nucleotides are TGTGCCAGTAGCCCGACTCGTGATCAGCCCCAGCATTTT. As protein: CASSPTRDQPQHF. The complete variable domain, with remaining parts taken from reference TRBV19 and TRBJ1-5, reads DGGITQSPKYLFRKEGQNVTLSCEQNLNHDAMYWYRQDPGQGLRLIYYSQIVNDFQKGDIAEGYSVSREKKESFPLTVTSAQKNPTAFYLCASSPTRDQPQHFGDGTRLSIL.

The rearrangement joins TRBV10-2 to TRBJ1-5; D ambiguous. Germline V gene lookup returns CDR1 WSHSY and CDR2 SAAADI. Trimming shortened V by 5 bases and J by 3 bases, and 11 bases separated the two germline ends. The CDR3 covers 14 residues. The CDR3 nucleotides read TGCGCCAGCAGTAGTATAAGGGACAATCAGCCCCAGCATTTT. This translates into CASSSIRDNQPQHF.

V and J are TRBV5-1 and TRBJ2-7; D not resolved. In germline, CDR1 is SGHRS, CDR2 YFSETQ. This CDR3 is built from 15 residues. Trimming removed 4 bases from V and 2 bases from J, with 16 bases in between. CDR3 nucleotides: TGCGCCAGCAGCCCCGGACGAAGCTCGGCCTACGAGCAGTACTTC. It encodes CASSPGRSSAYEQYF.

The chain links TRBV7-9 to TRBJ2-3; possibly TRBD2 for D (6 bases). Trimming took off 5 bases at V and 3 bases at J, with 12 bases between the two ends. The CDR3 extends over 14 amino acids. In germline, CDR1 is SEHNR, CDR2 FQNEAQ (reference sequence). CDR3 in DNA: TGTGCCAGCAGCCCGCCCCGGGGGACAGATACGCAGTATTTT. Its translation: CASSPPRGTDTQYF.

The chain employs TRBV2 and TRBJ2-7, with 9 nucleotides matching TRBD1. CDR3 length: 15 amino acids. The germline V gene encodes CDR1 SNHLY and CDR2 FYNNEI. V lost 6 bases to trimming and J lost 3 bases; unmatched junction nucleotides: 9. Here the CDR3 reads CASRYYRGPGYEQYF. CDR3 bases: TGTGCCAGCAGGTACTACAGGGGGCCTGGCTACGAGCAGTACTTC.

The DNA for the CDR3 is TGTGCCAGCAGCTTTTTGAACACTGAAGCTTTCTTT. Protein sequence: CASSFLNTEAFF. V and J are TRBV5-6 and TRBJ1-1, with D hard to call. V dropped 2 bases and J dropped 0 bases, with 2 bases sitting between them. Germline lookup yields CDR1 SGHDT and CDR2 YYEEEE. CDR3 length equals 12 residues.

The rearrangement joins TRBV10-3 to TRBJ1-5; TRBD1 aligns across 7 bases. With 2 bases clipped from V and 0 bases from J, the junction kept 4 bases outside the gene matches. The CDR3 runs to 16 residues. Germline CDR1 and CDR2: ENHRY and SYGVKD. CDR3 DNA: TGTGCCATCAGTGAGGCGGCAGGGGGTAGCAATCAGCCCCAGCATTTT. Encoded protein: CAISEAAGGSNQPQHF.

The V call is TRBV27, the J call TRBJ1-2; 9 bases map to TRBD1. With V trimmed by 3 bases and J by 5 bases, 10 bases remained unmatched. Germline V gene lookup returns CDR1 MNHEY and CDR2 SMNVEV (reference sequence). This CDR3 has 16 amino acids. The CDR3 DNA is TGTGCCAGCAGTTTGGGGGGGACAGGGCGATTTTATGGCTACACCTTC. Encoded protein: CASSLGGTGRFYGYTF.

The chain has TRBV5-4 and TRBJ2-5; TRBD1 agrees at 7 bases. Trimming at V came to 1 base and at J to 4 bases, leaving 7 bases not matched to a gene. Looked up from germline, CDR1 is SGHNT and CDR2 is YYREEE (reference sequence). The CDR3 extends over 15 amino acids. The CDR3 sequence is CASSLRQGVLETQYF. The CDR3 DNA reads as TGTGCCAGCAGCTTGAGACAGGGAGTATTAGAGACCCAGTACTTC.

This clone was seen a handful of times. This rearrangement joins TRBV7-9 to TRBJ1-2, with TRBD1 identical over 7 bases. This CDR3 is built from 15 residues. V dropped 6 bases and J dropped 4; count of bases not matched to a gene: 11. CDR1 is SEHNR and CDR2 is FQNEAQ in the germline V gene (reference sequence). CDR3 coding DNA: TGTGCCAGCAGTCCTGCAGGGGGGTCTACCTATGGCTACACCTTC. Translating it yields CASSPAGGSTYGYTF.

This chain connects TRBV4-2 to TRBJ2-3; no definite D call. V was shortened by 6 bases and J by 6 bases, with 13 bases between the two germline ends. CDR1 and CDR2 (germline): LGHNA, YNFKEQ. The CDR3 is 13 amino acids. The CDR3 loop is CASSQERPDTQYF. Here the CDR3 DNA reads TGTGCCAGCAGTCAGGAGCGTCCCGATACGCAGTATTTT.

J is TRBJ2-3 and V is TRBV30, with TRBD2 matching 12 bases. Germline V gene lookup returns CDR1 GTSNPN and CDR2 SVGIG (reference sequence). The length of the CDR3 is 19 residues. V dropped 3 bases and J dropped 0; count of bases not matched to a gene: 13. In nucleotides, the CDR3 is TGTGCCTGGAGGAGGGTTCGTCTAGCGGGGGGGACTAGCACAGATACGCAGTATTTT. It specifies CAWRRVRLAGGTSTDTQYF.

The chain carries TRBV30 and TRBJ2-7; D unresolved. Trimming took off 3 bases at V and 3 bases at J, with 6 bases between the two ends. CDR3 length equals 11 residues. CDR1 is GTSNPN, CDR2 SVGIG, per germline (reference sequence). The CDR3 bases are TGTGCCTGGAGGGGTAACTACGAGCAGTACTTC. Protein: CAWRGNYEQYF.